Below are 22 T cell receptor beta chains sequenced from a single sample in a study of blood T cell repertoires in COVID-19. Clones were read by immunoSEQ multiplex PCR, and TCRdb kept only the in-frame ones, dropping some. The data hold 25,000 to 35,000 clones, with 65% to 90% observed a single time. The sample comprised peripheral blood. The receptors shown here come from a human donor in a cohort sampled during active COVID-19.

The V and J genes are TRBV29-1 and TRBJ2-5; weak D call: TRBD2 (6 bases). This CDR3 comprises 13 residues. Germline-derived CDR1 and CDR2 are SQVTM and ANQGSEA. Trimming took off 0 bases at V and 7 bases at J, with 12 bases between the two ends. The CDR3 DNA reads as TGCAGCGTTGAAGATGTAAACGGGGGGACCCAGTACTTC. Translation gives CSVEDVNGGTQYF.

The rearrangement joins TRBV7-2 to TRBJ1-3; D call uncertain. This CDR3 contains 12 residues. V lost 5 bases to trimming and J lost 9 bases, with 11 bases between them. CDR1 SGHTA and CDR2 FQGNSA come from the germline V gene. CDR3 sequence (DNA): TGTGCCAGCAGCCCCCAGGTGGGCACCATATATTTT. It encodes CASSPQVGTIYF.

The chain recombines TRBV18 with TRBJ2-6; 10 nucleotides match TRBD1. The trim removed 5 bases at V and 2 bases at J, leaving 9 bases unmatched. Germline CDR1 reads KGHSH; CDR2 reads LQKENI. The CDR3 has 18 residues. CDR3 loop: CASSTSGQGRAGANVLTF. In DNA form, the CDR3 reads TGTGCCAGCTCAACGTCGGGACAGGGGAGGGCTGGGGCCAACGTCCTGACTTTC. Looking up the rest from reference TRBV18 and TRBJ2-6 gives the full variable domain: NAGVMQNPRHLVRRRGQEARLRCSPMKGHSHVYWYRQLPEEGLKFMVYLQKENIIDESGMPKERFSAEFPKEGPSILRIQQVVRGDSAAYFCASSTSGQGRAGANVLTFGAGSRLTVL.

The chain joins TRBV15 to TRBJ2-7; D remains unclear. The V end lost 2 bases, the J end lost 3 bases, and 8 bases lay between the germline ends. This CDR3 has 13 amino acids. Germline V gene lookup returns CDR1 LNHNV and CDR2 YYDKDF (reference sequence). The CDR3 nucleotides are TGTGCCACCAGCAGAAGAGAACGCTACGAGCAGTACTTC. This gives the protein CATSRRERYEQYF.

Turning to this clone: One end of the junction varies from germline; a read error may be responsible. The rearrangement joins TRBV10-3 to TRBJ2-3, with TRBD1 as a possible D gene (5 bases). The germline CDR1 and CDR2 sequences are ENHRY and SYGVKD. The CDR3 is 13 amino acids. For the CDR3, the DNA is TGTGCCATCAGTGAGTCGCTCAGGGCTAAATTCACCTTT. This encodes CAISESLRAKFTF.

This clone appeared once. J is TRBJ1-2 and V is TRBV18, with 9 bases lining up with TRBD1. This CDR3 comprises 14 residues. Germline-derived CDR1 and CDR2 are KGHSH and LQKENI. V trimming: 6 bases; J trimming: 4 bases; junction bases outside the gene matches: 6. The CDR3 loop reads CASSRGTGTYGYTF. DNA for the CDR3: TGTGCCAGCTCCCGCGGGACAGGGACCTATGGCTACACCTTC.

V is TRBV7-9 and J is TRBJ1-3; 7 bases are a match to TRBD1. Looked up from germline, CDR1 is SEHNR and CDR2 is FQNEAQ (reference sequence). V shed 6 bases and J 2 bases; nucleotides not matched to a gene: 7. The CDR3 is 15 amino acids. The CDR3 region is CASRPRGNAGNTIYF. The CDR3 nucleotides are TGTGCCAGCAGGCCCAGGGGGAATGCTGGAAACACCATATATTTT.

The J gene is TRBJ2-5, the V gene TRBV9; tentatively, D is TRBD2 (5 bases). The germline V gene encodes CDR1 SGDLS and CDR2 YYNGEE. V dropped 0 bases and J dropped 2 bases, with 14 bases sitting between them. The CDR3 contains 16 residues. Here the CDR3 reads CASSVGVSRGQETQYF. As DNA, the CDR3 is TGTGCCAGCAGCGTAGGGGTTAGTCGGGGTCAAGAGACCCAGTACTTC.

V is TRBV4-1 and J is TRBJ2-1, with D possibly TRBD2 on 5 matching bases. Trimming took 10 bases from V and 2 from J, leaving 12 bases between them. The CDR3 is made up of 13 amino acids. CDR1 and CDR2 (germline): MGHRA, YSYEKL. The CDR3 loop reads CATAWGAYNEQFF. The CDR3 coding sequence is TGCGCCACGGCATGGGGAGCCTACAATGAGCAGTTCTTC.

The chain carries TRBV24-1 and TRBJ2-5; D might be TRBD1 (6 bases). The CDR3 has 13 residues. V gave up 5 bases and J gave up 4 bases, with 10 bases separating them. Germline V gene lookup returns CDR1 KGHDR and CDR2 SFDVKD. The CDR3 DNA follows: TGTGCCACCAGTGCCCAGGGGAGAGAGACCCAGTACTTC. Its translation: CATSAQGRETQYF.

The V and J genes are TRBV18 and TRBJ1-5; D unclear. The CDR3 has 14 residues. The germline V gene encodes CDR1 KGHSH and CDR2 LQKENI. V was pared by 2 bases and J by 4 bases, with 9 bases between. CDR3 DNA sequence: TGTGCCAGCTCACCAGGGAGCGGGAATCAGCCCCAGCATTTT. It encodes CASSPGSGNQPQHF.

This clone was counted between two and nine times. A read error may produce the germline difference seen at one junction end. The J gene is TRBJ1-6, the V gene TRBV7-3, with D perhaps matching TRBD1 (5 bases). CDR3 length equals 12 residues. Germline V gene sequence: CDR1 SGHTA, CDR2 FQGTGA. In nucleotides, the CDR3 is TGTGCCACCAGCACAGGTAATTCACCCCTCCACTTT. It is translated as CATSTGNSPLHF.

The CDR3: CASSPPGRDQPQHF. In DNA, the CDR3 is TGTGCCAGCTCACCACCGGGCAGAGATCAGCCCCAGCATTTT. The chain joins TRBV18 to TRBJ1-5; D not resolved. This CDR3 comprises 14 residues. Germline V CDR1 and CDR2: KGHSH, LQKENI. Trimming shortened V by 0 bases and J by 5 bases, and 8 bases separated the two germline ends.

In DNA, the CDR3 is TGTGCCAGCAGTAATACTCGACAGGGGTCGGGTGGCTACACCTTC. This translates into CASSNTRQGSGGYTF. V and J are TRBV6-6 and TRBJ1-2; TRBD1 matches at 8 bases. J gave up 7 bases and V 5 bases, and 12 bases lay outside the gene matches. The germline V gene has CDR1 MNHNY and CDR2 SVGAGI (reference sequence). The CDR3 totals 15 residues.

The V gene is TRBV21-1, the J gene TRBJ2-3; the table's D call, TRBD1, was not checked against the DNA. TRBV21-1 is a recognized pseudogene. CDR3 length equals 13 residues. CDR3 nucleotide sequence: TGTGCCAGCAGCAAAGCGGCCGATGAAAAGCAGTATTTT. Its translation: CASSKAADEKQYF.

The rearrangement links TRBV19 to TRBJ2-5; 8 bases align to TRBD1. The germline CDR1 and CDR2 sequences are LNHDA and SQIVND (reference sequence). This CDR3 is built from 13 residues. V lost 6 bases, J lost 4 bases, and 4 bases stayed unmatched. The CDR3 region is CASSQDRAETQYF. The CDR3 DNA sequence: TGTGCCAGTAGCCAGGACAGGGCAGAGACCCAGTACTTC.

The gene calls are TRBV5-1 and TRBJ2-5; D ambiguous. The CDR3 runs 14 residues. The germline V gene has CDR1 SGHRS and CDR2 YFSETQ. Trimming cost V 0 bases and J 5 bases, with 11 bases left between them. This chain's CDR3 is CASSLGQVSETQYF. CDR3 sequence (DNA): TGCGCCAGCAGCTTGGGCCAGGTGAGCGAGACCCAGTACTTC.

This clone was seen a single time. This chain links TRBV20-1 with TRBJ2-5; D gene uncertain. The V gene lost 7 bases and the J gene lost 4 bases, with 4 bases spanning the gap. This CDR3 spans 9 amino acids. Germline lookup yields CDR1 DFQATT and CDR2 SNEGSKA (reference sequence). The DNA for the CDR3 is TGCAGTGGGGCAGAGACCCAGTACTTC. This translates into CSGAETQYF.

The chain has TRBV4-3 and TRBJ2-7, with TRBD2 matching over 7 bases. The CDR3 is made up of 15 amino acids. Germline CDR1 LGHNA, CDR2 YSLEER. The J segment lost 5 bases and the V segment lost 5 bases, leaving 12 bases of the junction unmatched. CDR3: CASSFRGGVGNEQYF. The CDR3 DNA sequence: TGCGCCAGCAGCTTCCGGGGAGGGGTTGGAAACGAGCAGTACTTC.

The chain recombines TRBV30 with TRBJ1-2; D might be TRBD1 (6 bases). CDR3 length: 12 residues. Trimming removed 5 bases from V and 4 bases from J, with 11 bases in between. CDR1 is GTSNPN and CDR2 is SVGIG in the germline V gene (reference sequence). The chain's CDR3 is CAWAQGPYGYTF. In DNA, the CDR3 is TGTGCCTGGGCACAGGGCCCCTATGGCTACACCTTC.

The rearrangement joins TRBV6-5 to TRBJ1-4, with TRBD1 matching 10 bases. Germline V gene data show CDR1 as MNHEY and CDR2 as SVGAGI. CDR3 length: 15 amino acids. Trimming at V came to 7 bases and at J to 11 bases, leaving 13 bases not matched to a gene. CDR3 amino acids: CASKPGQGRGWKLFF. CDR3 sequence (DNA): TGTGCCAGCAAACCGGGACAGGGGCGGGGATGGAAACTGTTTTTT.

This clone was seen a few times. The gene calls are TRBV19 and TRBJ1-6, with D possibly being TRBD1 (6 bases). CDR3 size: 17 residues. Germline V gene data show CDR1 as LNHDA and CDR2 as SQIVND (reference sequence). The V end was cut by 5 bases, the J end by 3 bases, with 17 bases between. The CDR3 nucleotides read TGTGCCAGTAGTGAAGAGGACAGTGAACTCTATAATTCACCCCTCCACTTT. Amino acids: CASSEEDSELYNSPLHF.